Each of the 30 T cell receptor beta chains below was sequenced from the same sample in a study of vaccination effects on CD4 cells after COVID-19. Cells that had been cultured for less than eleven days were the source of isolated CD4+ T cells. Every participant took two doses of the BNT162b2 or mRNA-1273 vaccine. Method: immunoSEQ multiplex PCR; TCRdb's copy keeps in-frame clones and lacks some. Of 45,000 to 55,000 clones detected, 70% appear once; the ten largest clones hold roughly 7.2%. Which antigens these TCRs recognize remains unknown. Source: CD4+ T cells from PBMCs cultured without peptide, taken after COVID-19 vaccination. These receptors originate from a human donor who received a COVID-19 vaccine.

V is TRBV7-9 and J is TRBJ2-1; 7 positions agree with TRBD2. The trim removed 5 bases at V and 12 bases at J, leaving 7 bases unmatched. The germline CDR1 and CDR2 sequences are SEHNR and FQNEAQ (reference sequence). The CDR3 runs to 12 residues. For the CDR3, the DNA is TGTGCCAGCAGCGCTAGCGGTAGTGCGCAGTTCTTC. It is translated as CASSASGSAQFF.

V gene TRBV4-2 combines with J gene TRBJ1-1; D remains unclear. This CDR3 comprises 16 residues. The V and J ends lost 0 bases and 1 base respectively, with 12 bases between them. Looked up from germline, CDR1 is LGHNA and CDR2 is YNFKEQ. The chain's CDR3 is CASSQDGGNRNTEAFF. As DNA, the CDR3 is TGTGCCAGCAGCCAAGATGGAGGGAACAGGAACACTGAAGCTTTCTTT.

The chain links TRBV19 to TRBJ2-1; D is ambiguous. The germline V gene encodes CDR1 LNHDA and CDR2 SQIVND (reference sequence). This CDR3 is built from 11 residues. The ends were cut back, 1 base at V and 7 bases at J, with 2 bases in the middle. CDR3 loop: CASSIANEQFF. The CDR3 DNA reads TGTGCCAGTAGTATAGCGAATGAGCAGTTCTTC. Combining the CDR3 with reference TRBV19 and TRBJ2-1 gives the whole variable domain DGGITQSPKYLFRKEGQNVTLSCEQNLNHDAMYWYRQDPGQGLRLIYYSQIVNDFQKGDIAEGYSVSREKKESFPLTVTSAQKNPTAFYLCASSIANEQFFGPGTRLTVL.

This CDR3 reads CASSTSGTGRLYEQYF. CDR3 nucleotide sequence: TGTGCCAGTAGTACCTCGGGGACAGGGCGACTCTACGAGCAGTACTTC. This chain links TRBV19 with TRBJ2-7, with 9 bases lining up with TRBD1. Unmatched junction bases numbered 10, after V lost 4 bases and J lost 3 bases. CDR1 is LNHDA and CDR2 is SQIVND in the germline V gene (reference sequence). This CDR3 is 16 amino acids long.

J is TRBJ1-6 and V is TRBV27; D uncertain. This CDR3 is 16 amino acids long. CDR1 and CDR2 from the germline V gene are MNHEY and SMNVEV (reference sequence). With 3 bases removed from V and 4 bases from J, the gap between germline ends came to 13 bases. CDR3 protein: CASSFDSAHYNSPLHF. CDR3 coding DNA: TGTGCCAGCAGTTTTGACTCGGCACATTATAATTCACCCCTCCACTTT.

The chain couples TRBV19 to TRBJ2-1, with unresolved D. Trimming stripped 7 bases from V and 6 bases from J, with 13 bases between. Germline V gene lookup returns CDR1 LNHDA and CDR2 SQIVND (reference sequence). This CDR3 has 13 amino acids. This chain's CDR3 is CASTPRATNEQFF. The DNA for the CDR3 is TGTGCCAGTACCCCCCGGGCCACCAATGAGCAGTTCTTC.

Points on this clone: Sequence at one end of the junction differs from germline and may be a read error. The rearrangement links TRBV11-2 to TRBJ2-5; D unresolved. This CDR3 has 14 residues. The germline V gene has CDR1 SGHAT and CDR2 FQNNGV. The CDR3 region is CASSLIRLQEIQYF. The CDR3 coding sequence is TGTGCCAGCAGCTTAATAAGGCTTCAAGAGATCCAGTACTTC.

The sample holds a few counts of this clone. This chain uses TRBV29-1 with TRBJ1-2; 7 bases match TRBD1. The V segment lost 7 bases and the J segment 2 bases; nucleotides outside the gene matches: 7. Germline V gene lookup returns CDR1 SQVTM and CDR2 ANQGSEA. The CDR3 consists of 13 residues. CDR3 nucleotide sequence: TGCAGCGCGGGGGACAGAGTCAACTATGGCTACACCTTC. This gives the protein CSAGDRVNYGYTF.

CDR3 coding DNA: TGTGCCACCAGAACGACAGGGCCCGGGCATCAGCCCCAGCATTTT. Translated: CATRTTGPGHQPQHF. The chain employs TRBV24-1 and TRBJ1-5; 7 nucleotides match TRBD1. The V segment lost 7 bases and the J segment 5 bases; nucleotides outside the gene matches: 10. CDR1 is KGHDR and CDR2 is SFDVKD in the germline V gene. The CDR3 contains 15 residues.

V and J are TRBV7-9 and TRBJ2-1; 7 positions agree with TRBD1. The CDR3 sequence is 13 residues long. Germline V CDR1 and CDR2: SEHNR, FQNEAQ (reference sequence). The J segment lost 6 bases and the V segment lost 3 bases, leaving 2 bases of the junction unmatched. The CDR3 bases are TGTGCCAGCAGCTTGACAGGGATCAATGAGCAGTTCTTC. As protein: CASSLTGINEQFF.

The chain combines TRBV21-1 with TRBJ2-2; the table's D call, TRBD2, has no DNA check behind it. TRBV21-1 is termed a pseudogene. The CDR3 sequence is 16 residues long. CDR3 protein: CASSKPRLAARGELFF. For the CDR3, the DNA is TGTGCCAGCAGCAAACCCCGACTAGCGGCACGCGGGGAGCTGTTTTTT.

The chain has TRBV7-6 and TRBJ1-1; TRBD1 aligns across 7 bases. V lost 5 bases and J lost 4; bases outside the gene matches: 10. The CDR3 length is 15 residues. Germline assignment: CDR1 SGHVS and CDR2 FNYEAQ. CDR3 protein: CASSRFQGVGTEAFF. The DNA for the CDR3 is TGTGCCAGCAGCCGGTTCCAGGGGGTCGGCACTGAAGCTTTCTTT.

The rearrangement joins TRBV3-1 (or the pseudogene TRBV3-2) to TRBJ2-7, with 8 nucleotides matching TRBD1. The CDR3 is made up of 14 amino acids. Germline V CDR1 and CDR2: LGHDT, YNNKEL (reference sequence). Trimming took 7 bases from V and 6 from J; bases not matched to a gene: 11. The CDR3 region has the DNA TGTGCCAGCAACCCCACGACAGGGGCCACCGAGCAGTACTTC. This codes for CASNPTTGATEQYF.

This clone was observed once. The V gene is TRBV5-1, the J gene TRBJ2-7; D may be TRBD1 (6 bases). V lost 1 base and J 1 base, leaving 12 bases between the germline ends. CDR1 and CDR2 (germline): SGHRS, YFSETQ. The CDR3 contains 15 residues. The CDR3 sequence: CASSLWGTFSYEQYF. CDR3 DNA: TGCGCCAGCAGCTTGTGGGGGACATTTTCCTACGAGCAGTACTTC.

V gene TRBV3-1 (or the pseudogene TRBV3-2) combines with J gene TRBJ1-2; D gene uncertain. Germline lookup yields CDR1 LGHDT and CDR2 YNNKEL (reference sequence). V gave up 4 bases and J gave up 5 bases, with 11 bases separating them. The CDR3 has 13 residues. The CDR3 reads CASSLQAPYGYTF. In DNA form, the CDR3 reads TGTGCCAGCAGCCTCCAGGCTCCTTATGGCTACACCTTC.

The table lists this clone with a count of one. The rearrangement uses TRBV11-2 and TRBJ2-5; D gene unclear. Trimming removed 0 bases at V and 5 bases at J, with 7 bases between. The germline gives CDR1 SGHAT, CDR2 FQNNGV. This CDR3 has 13 amino acids. CDR3 sequence: CASSLERIETQYF. The DNA for the CDR3 is TGTGCCAGCAGCTTAGAACGGATCGAGACCCAGTACTTC.

The V and J genes are TRBV6-5 and TRBJ1-2, with unresolved D. Germline CDR1 reads MNHEY; CDR2 reads SVGAGI. V lost 8 bases to trimming and J lost 2 bases, with 15 bases between them. The CDR3 has 14 amino acids. The CDR3 DNA follows: TGTGCCAGCTTTACGGCAGGCCCGAACTATGGCTACACCTTC. Translating it yields CASFTAGPNYGYTF.

This clone was seen more than once but under ten times. The V gene is TRBV4-1, the J gene TRBJ2-5, with 7 bases that match TRBD1. This CDR3 has 19 amino acids. CDR1 is MGHRA, CDR2 YSYEKL, per germline. J was trimmed by 4 bases and V by 1 base; bases with no gene match: 18. The CDR3 nucleotides are TGCGCCAGCAGCCAAGGGCCTTCCCGGGACAGCCCCAAGGGAGAGACCCAGTACTTC. Residues: CASSQGPSRDSPKGETQYF.

This clone was counted once. The chain combines TRBV10-2 with TRBJ1-1, with unresolved D. This CDR3 region has 12 residues. The germline CDR1 and CDR2 sequences are WSHSY and SAAADI. V lost 8 bases to trimming and J lost 0 bases, with 7 bases between them. CDR3 DNA sequence: TGCGCCAGCCACGGATTGAACACTGAAGCTTTCTTT. Amino acids: CASHGLNTEAFF.

The chain joins TRBV30 to TRBJ1-2; D unclear. The CDR3 sequence is 14 residues long. CDR1 GTSNPN and CDR2 SVGIG come from the germline V gene (reference sequence). Trimming removed 3 bases from V and 6 bases from J, with 17 bases in between. The CDR3 reads CAWSSTWEGNGYTF. The CDR3 nucleotides read TGTGCCTGGAGCTCCACATGGGAAGGGAATGGCTACACCTTC.

The chain couples TRBV7-6 to TRBJ2-7; 7 positions agree with TRBD1. The V segment lost 2 bases and the J segment 7 bases; nucleotides outside the gene matches: 11. Germline values: CDR1 SGHVS, CDR2 FNYEAQ. CDR3 size: 15 residues. CDR3 DNA sequence: TGTGCCAGCAGCTTACGACAGGGCGCCGCTCTGGAGCAGTACTTC. Its translation is CASSLRQGAALEQYF.

This chain uses TRBV5-5 with TRBJ1-5; no clear D. V was shortened by 0 bases and J by 6 bases, with 19 bases between the two germline ends. The CDR3 runs 17 residues. Per the germline V gene, CDR1 is SGHKS and CDR2 is YYEKEE (reference sequence). CDR3 region: CASSLAVRAGGVQPQHF. The CDR3 DNA reads TGTGCCAGCAGCTTGGCTGTCCGAGCAGGAGGAGTTCAGCCCCAGCATTTT.

This clone occurred a few times. This rearrangement joins TRBV10-1 to TRBJ2-5; no definite D call. Trimming shortened V by 7 bases and J by 5 bases, and 14 bases separated the two germline ends. The CDR3 consists of 13 residues. The germline V gene encodes CDR1 WNHNN and CDR2 SYGVQD (reference sequence). CDR3 DNA: TGCGCCAGCATCACCTCGGGCAGGGAGACCCAGTACTTC. Amino acid sequence: CASITSGRETQYF.

This clone came up a few times. The chain combines TRBV7-9 with TRBJ1-1; D uncertain. This CDR3 contains 14 residues. V was trimmed by 0 bases and J by 5 bases, leaving 10 bases between them. From germline, CDR1 is SEHNR and CDR2 FQNEAQ (reference sequence). CDR3 DNA sequence: TGTGCCAGCAGCTTAGCGGTAGTGGAGACTGAAGCTTTCTTT. Translated: CASSLAVVETEAFF.

This clone turned up a few times. This chain joins TRBV23-1 and TRBJ1-6; D possibly corresponds to TRBD1 (5 bases). TRBV23-1 is filed as an ORF, its function uncertain. This CDR3 comprises 18 residues. Trimming left V 4 bases short and J 10 bases short, with 26 bases between. In DNA form, the CDR3 reads TGCGCCAGCAGTCCCAGCCTCCAGGAGGTGAAACGGGGCTCACCCCTCCACTTT. Protein: CASSPSLQEVKRGSPLHF.

The gene calls are TRBV27 and TRBJ2-3; 8 bases map to TRBD2. The CDR3 is 16 residues long. V trimming: 0 bases; J trimming: 1 base; junction bases outside the gene matches: 3. Germline V gene data show CDR1 as MNHEY and CDR2 as SMNVEV (reference sequence). The CDR3 here is CASSLSNGGGTDTQYF. In DNA form, the CDR3 reads TGTGCCAGCAGTTTATCGAACGGGGGGGGCACAGATACGCAGTATTTT.

The CDR3 loop is CASSPEKGADYGYTF. CDR3 coding DNA: TGTGCCAGCTCACCAGAGAAGGGAGCCGACTATGGCTACACCTTC. V is TRBV18 and J is TRBJ1-2; D remains unclear. Germline V CDR1 and CDR2: KGHSH, LQKENI. Trimming removed 2 bases at V and 3 bases at J, with 13 bases between. This CDR3 comprises 15 residues. Drawing the rest from reference TRBV18 and TRBJ1-2, the complete variable domain is NAGVMQNPRHLVRRRGQEARLRCSPMKGHSHVYWYRQLPEEGLKFMVYLQKENIIDESGMPKERFSAEFPKEGPSILRIQQVVRGDSAAYFCASSPEKGADYGYTFGSGTRLTVV.

V usage is TRBV28 and J usage is TRBJ2-5; 9 positions agree with TRBD1. In germline, CDR1 is MDHEN, CDR2 SYDVKM. This CDR3 comprises 15 residues. The V gene end was trimmed by 5 bases and the J gene end by 7 bases; junction bases not matched to a gene: 11. The CDR3 region is CASSKTGGLAGTQYF. The CDR3 DNA follows: TGTGCCAGCAGTAAGACAGGGGGGCTGGCCGGGACCCAGTACTTC.

The V call is TRBV2, the J call TRBJ1-5, with D hard to call. With 2 bases removed from V and 5 bases from J, the gap between germline ends came to 10 bases. The CDR3 runs 14 residues. Germline V gene lookup returns CDR1 SNHLY and CDR2 FYNNEI. The CDR3 DNA reads TGTGCCAGCAGTGAAATAAATGAGTATCAGCCCCAGCATTTT. Translation: CASSEINEYQPQHF.

The chain uses TRBV5-5 and TRBJ2-7; 7 nucleotides agree with TRBD1. With 0 bases clipped from V and 0 bases from J, the junction kept 9 bases outside the gene matches. CDR3 size: 17 residues. In germline, CDR1 is SGHKS, CDR2 YYEKEE (reference sequence). The CDR3 DNA is TGTGCCAGCAGCTTGGTTCAGGGGGTCTGGGACTCCTACGAGCAGTACTTC. Residues: CASSLVQGVWDSYEQYF. Combining the CDR3 with reference TRBV5-5 and TRBJ2-7 gives the whole variable domain DAGVTQSPTHLIKTRGQQVTLRCSPISGHKSVSWYQQVLGQGPQFIFQYYEKEERGRGNFPDRFSARQFPNYSSELNVNALLLGDSALYLCASSLVQGVWDSYEQYFGPGTRLTVT.